The clone carrying this T cell receptor (beta chain) has more than one count but fewer than ten. Then a second PCR, running roughly 6 to 11 cycles, was carried out with a sample-barcoded 5' primer and a J-beta primer mix. Each CDR3 protein is one row after TCRdb ran MiXCR on the 5' RACE reads. There are around 820,000 distinct CDR3 sequences in the sample; roughly 25% occur only once, and 3.7% lies in the top ten. The sample belongs to a study of blood T cells in healthy people across ages. This CDR3 comprises 17 residues. These same data were also listed under a study on T cells of mothers and their children.

Sample: blood. This sequence was found in a boy aged 5-17 years in good health. The V gene is TRBV12-3 or TRBV12-4, the J gene TRBJ2-5, with 12 bases lining up with TRBD2. The J call is in doubt because the DNA end fits TRBJ2-7 better. In nucleotides, the CDR3 is TGTGCCAGCAGTTTAAGGACTAGCGGGAAGTTGCCCTACGAGCAGTACTTC. Translated, it gives CASSLRTSGKLPYEQYF.